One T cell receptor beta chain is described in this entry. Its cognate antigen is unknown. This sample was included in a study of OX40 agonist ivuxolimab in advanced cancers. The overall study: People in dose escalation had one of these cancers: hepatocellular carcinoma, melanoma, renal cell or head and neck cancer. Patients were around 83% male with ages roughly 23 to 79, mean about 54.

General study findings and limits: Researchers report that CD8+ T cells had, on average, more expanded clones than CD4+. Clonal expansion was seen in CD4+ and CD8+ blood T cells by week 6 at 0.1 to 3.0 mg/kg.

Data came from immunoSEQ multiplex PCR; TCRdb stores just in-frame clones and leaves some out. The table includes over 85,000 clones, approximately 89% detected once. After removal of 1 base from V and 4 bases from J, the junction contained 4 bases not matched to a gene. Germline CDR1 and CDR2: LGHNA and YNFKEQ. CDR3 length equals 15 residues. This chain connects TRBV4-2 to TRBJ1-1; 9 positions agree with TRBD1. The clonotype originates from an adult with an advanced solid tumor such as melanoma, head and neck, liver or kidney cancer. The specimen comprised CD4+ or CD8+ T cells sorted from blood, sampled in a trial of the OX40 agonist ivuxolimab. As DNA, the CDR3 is TGTGCCAGCAGCCAAGCCGGGACAGGGACCACTGAAGCTTTCTTT. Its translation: CASSQAGTGTTEAFF.